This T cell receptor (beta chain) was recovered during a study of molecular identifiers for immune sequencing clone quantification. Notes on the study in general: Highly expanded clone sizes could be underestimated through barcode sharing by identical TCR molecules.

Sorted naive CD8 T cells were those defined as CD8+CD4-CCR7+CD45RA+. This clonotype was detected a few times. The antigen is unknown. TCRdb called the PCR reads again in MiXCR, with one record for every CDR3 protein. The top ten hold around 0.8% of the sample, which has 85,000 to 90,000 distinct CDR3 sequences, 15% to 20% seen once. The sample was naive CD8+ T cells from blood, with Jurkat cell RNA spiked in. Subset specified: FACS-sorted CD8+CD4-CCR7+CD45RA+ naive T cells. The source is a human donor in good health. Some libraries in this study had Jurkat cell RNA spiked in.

Here the CDR3 DNA reads TGTGCCAGTACCCGGGGGCACACTGAAGCTTTCTTT. Translated: CASTRGHTEAFF. The chain joins TRBV19 to TRBJ1-1; perhaps TRBD1 as D (6 bases). Germline V gene sequence: CDR1 LNHDA, CDR2 SQIVND (reference sequence). V lost 7 bases to trimming and J lost 3 bases, with 9 bases between them. The CDR3 covers 12 residues.